This T cell receptor beta chain was identified during a study of shared clonotypes between healthy human individuals. Study-level background: Ranging from 18 to 49 in age, donors were two women and a few men. Overall study results and limits: The genetic and exposure-history diversity represented was limited by few donors.

Amplification in unsorted PBMC replicate PCRs started from around 300 ng DNA, which equals about 30,000 T cell genomes. The sequencing of unsorted PBMC DNA took place on ten immunoSEQ deep assay plates. Sequencing was performed with immunoSEQ multiplex PCR; in TCRdb, only in-frame clones are kept and a portion is missing. The data contain 450,000 to 500,000 clones, roughly 80% of them singletons. V lost 0 bases and J lost 8; bases outside the gene matches: 10. Germline V gene lookup returns CDR1 SGHRS and CDR2 YFSETQ. CDR3 size: 17 residues. As concerns this clone: Antigen unknown. This probably arose from a read error, given a far larger clone one base away. Other DNA sequences within the sample encode an identical CDR3.

Sequencing was done on a sample of PBMCs. This receptor was identified in a woman in her 40s in good health. Some clones in this sample may be carry-over from other donors' samples. The V and J genes are TRBV5-1 and TRBJ2-2, with 10 bases fitting TRBD1. The DNA of the CDR3 is TGCGCCAGCAGCTTGGGGGACAGGGGCCGCGCAACAGGGGAGCTGTTTTTT. This encodes CASSLGDRGRATGELFF.